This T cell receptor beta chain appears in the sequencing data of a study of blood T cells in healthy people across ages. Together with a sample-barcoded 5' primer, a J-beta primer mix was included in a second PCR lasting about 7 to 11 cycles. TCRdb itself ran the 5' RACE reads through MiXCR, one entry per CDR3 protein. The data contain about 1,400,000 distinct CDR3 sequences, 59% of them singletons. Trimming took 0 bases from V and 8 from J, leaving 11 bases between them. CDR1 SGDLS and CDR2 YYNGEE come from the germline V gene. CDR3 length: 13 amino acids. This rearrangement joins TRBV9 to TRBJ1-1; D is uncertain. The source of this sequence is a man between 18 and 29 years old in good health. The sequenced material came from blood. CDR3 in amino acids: CASSVAFRAEAFF. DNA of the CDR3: TGTGCCAGCAGCGTAGCTTTTCGAGCCGAAGCTTTCTTT.